This T cell receptor beta chain was sequenced for a study of beta chain features in type 1 diabetes. Each sorted population was over 98% pure. The study reverse transcribed the entire isolated RNA, so it sequenced expressed TCRB transcripts. Naive, central memory and regulatory T cell samples averaged roughly 3.7 million immunoSEQ reads each. Profiling relied on immunoSEQ multiplex PCR, and the TCRdb table lists in-frame clones only, not all of them. Altogether hundreds of thousands of clones are present, over 10% being singletons, with the ten largest covering around 0.022%. This clone was seen a few times. As yet, its antigen is unknown. Germline CDR1 MGHRA, CDR2 YSYEKL. The ends were cut back, 0 bases at V and 6 bases at J, with 15 bases in the middle. This CDR3 comprises 16 residues. Whole-study results and caveats: Fewer insertions but more deletions were seen at VDJ junctions in type 1 diabetes patients. Within the patient group, naive, central memory and Treg TCRB repertoires appeared more similar to each other than within healthy donors. Type 1 diabetes patients showed a moderate but significant shortening of TCRB CDR3s in all four CD4+ subsets.

Sequences were obtained from naive CD4+ T cells from blood. The J gene is TRBJ2-1, the V gene TRBV4-1; possibly TRBD2 for D (7 bases). This TCR was recovered from a man younger than 35 with type 1 diabetes. CDR3 bases: TGCGCCAGCAGCCAAGATCCGGGGGGCATCTTCAATGAGCAGTTCTTC. Amino acids: CASSQDPGGIFNEQFF.